This T cell receptor (beta chain) derives from a study of cytomegalovirus exposure and HLA in healthy donors. The PCR had 60 Vbeta and 13 Jbeta primers. The assay was immunoSEQ multiplex PCR, and TCRdb's table has in-frame clones only and misses some. The sample has about 150,000 clones; over 60% are singletons. Germline assignment: CDR1 MNHNS and CDR2 SASEGT. The CDR3 contains 13 residues. Trimming took off 6 bases at V and 4 bases at J, with 12 bases between the two ends. Material: PBMCs. The rearrangement links TRBV6-1 to TRBJ2-5; possible D gene TRBD2, 6 bases. The origin of this receptor is a woman between 40 and 55 years old in good health and CMV-seronegative. CDR3 region: CASRWGEVETQYF. CDR3 nucleotide sequence: TGTGCCAGCAGATGGGGGGAGGTAGAGACCCAGTACTTC.